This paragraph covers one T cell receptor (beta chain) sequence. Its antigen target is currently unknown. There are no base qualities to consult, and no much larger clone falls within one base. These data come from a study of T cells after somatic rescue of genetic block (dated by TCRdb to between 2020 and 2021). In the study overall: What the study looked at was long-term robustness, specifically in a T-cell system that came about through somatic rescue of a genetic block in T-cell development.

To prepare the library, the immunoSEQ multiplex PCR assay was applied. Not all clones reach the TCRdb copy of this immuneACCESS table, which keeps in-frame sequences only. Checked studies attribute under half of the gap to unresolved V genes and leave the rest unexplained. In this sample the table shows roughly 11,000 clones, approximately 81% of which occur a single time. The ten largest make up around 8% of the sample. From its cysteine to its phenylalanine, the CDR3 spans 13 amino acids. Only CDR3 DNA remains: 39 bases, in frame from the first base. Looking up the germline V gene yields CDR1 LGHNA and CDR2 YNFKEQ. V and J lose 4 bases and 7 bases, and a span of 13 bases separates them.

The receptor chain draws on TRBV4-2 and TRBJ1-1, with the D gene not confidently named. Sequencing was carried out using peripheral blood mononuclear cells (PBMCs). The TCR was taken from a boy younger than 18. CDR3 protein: CASSPTEKLEAFF. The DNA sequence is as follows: TGTGCCAGCAGCCCTACGGAAAAACTTGAAGCTTTCTTT.